These 13 T cell receptor beta chains share one sample of origin, sequenced in a study of T cell changes during pregnancy in multiple sclerosis. The method was immunoSEQ multiplex PCR; TCRdb's version includes in-frame clones alone and lacks a portion of them. The table records about 25,000 clones, approximately 86% of them present only once. The sample consisted of CD8+ T cells from peripheral blood mononuclear cells, taken in the first trimester of pregnancy. The source is a female donor in good health, enrolled as a control in a pregnancy study.

This clone has only a few counts. This chain connects TRBV7-8 to TRBJ2-3, with 13 bases matching TRBD2. Unmatched junction bases numbered 7, after V lost 1 base and J lost 0 bases. Per the germline V gene, CDR1 is SGHVS and CDR2 is FQNEAQ. This CDR3 spans 19 amino acids. In DNA form, the CDR3 reads TGTGCCAGCAGCTTAGGACTAGCGGGAGGCCTACTTAGCACAGATACGCAGTATTTT. It yields the protein CASSLGLAGGLLSTDTQYF.

The rearrangement uses TRBV13 and TRBJ2-7; 9 bases agree with TRBD1. The CDR3 runs 16 residues. Germline V CDR1 and CDR2: PRHDT, FYEKMQ (reference sequence). J was trimmed by 3 bases and V by 2 bases; bases with no gene match: 8. CDR3 loop: CASSLRRDRALYEQYF. The DNA of the CDR3 is TGTGCCAGCAGCTTACGCCGGGACAGGGCCCTCTACGAGCAGTACTTC.

The V call is TRBV7-9, the J call TRBJ2-1, with D possibly matching TRBD2 (5 bases). The length of the CDR3 is 15 residues. V lost 1 base to trimming and J lost 10 bases, with 17 bases between them. Germline V gene sequence: CDR1 SEHNR, CDR2 FQNEAQ (reference sequence). CDR3 sequence: CASSLGELAFEEQFF. CDR3 coding DNA: TGTGCCAGCAGCTTAGGGGAGTTGGCGTTCGAGGAGCAGTTCTTC.

Here the CDR3 reads CASSRDREWYEQFF. The DNA for the CDR3 is TGCGCCAGCAGCAGGGACAGGGAATGGTATGAGCAGTTCTTC. The rearrangement joins TRBV4-1 to TRBJ2-1, with TRBD1 identical over 9 bases. Germline CDR1 MGHRA, CDR2 YSYEKL. The V and J ends lost 5 bases and 8 bases, in that order; junction bases with no gene match: 7. This CDR3 spans 14 amino acids.

The chain recombines TRBV6-1 with TRBJ2-1; 9 nucleotides match TRBD2. V was clipped by 1 base and J by 4 bases; unmatched bases: 5. This CDR3 region has 16 residues. Germline-derived CDR1 and CDR2 are MNHNS and SASEGT. Here the CDR3 DNA reads TGTGCCAGCAGTGAAGACGCGGGAGGGCCATACAATGAGCAGTTCTTC. Amino acids: CASSEDAGGPYNEQFF.

J is TRBJ2-7 and V is TRBV28; D possibly corresponds to TRBD2 (7 bases). This CDR3 has 14 residues. Germline values: CDR1 MDHEN, CDR2 SYDVKM. Trimming removed 8 bases at V and 3 bases at J, with 17 bases between. The chain's CDR3 is CASGGAKVYYEQYF. CDR3 nucleotides: TGTGCCAGCGGGGGGGCCAAAGTATACTACGAGCAGTACTTC.

CDR3 loop: CASSGGGPNYGYTF. Here the CDR3 DNA reads TGTGCCAGCAGTGGGGGGGGTCCCAACTATGGCTACACCTTC. V and J are TRBV28 and TRBJ1-2, with D perhaps TRBD1 (5 bases). The CDR3 length is 14 residues. V dropped 5 bases and J dropped 2 bases, with 12 bases sitting between them. CDR1 MDHEN and CDR2 SYDVKM come from the germline V gene.

The chain combines TRBV28 with TRBJ1-4; TRBD1 might be the D (5 bases). Looked up from germline, CDR1 is MDHEN and CDR2 is SYDVKM. The V end lost 1 base, the J end lost 5 bases, and 11 bases lay between the germline ends. This CDR3 comprises 15 residues. The CDR3: CASSLFQGNNEKLFF. CDR3 nucleotides: TGTGCCAGCAGTTTATTTCAGGGAAACAATGAAAAACTGTTTTTT. Looking up the rest from reference TRBV28 and TRBJ1-4 gives the full variable domain: DVKVTQSSRYLVKRTGEKVFLECVQDMDHENMFWYRQDPGLGLRLIYFSYDVKMKEKGDIPEGYSVSREKKERFSLILESASTNQTSMYLCASSLFQGNNEKLFFGSGTQLSVL.

The V call is TRBV7-9, the J call TRBJ2-5; 13 nucleotides agree with TRBD2. Trimming at V came to 5 bases and at J to 5 bases, leaving 11 bases not matched to a gene. Germline V gives CDR1 SEHNR, CDR2 FQNEAQ (reference sequence). This CDR3 contains 17 residues. CDR3 protein: CASSPQLAGGPGETQYF. The CDR3 DNA sequence: TGTGCCAGCAGCCCACAACTAGCGGGAGGGCCGGGGGAGACCCAGTACTTC.

The table lists this clone with a few counts. The rearrangement uses TRBV9 and TRBJ2-7, with TRBD2 matching over 14 bases. The germline CDR1 and CDR2 sequences are SGDLS and YYNGEE. The CDR3 consists of 15 residues. V lost 0 bases to trimming and J lost 6 bases; unmatched junction nucleotides: 2. The chain's CDR3 is CASSVGLAGGLEQYF. The CDR3 DNA reads as TGTGCCAGCAGCGTAGGACTAGCGGGGGGGCTCGAGCAGTACTTC. Variable domain in full (rest from reference TRBV9 and TRBJ2-7): DSGVTQTPKHLITATGQRVTLRCSPRSGDLSVYWYQQSLDQGLQFLIQYYNGEERAKGNILERFSAQQFPDLHSELNLSSLELGDSALYFCASSVGLAGGLEQYFGPGTRLTVT.

This chain links TRBV15 with TRBJ2-3; TRBD2 matches at 11 bases. The CDR3 runs 15 residues. CDR1 and CDR2 (germline): LNHNV, YYDKDF (reference sequence). V lost 2 bases to trimming and J lost 4 bases; unmatched junction nucleotides: 2. The CDR3 DNA is TGTGCCACCAGCAGACATAGCGGGGGGGCAGATACGCAGTATTTT. Translation: CATSRHSGGADTQYF.

V usage is TRBV7-2 and J usage is TRBJ2-7; D call uncertain. The CDR3 totals 13 residues. Germline V lookup: CDR1 SGHTA, CDR2 FQGNSA. The V gene lost 2 bases and the J gene lost 5 bases, with 10 bases spanning the gap. Here the CDR3 reads CASSLSASHEQYF. As DNA, the CDR3 is TGTGCCAGCAGCTTAAGCGCCAGCCACGAGCAGTACTTC.

V usage is TRBV19 and J usage is TRBJ2-3, with 9 bases that match TRBD1. Trimming took 6 bases from V and 6 from J; bases not matched to a gene: 7. Per the germline V gene, CDR1 is LNHDA and CDR2 is SQIVND (reference sequence). This CDR3 spans 14 amino acids. CDR3 residues: CASRAGTGLDTQYF. The CDR3 DNA follows: TGTGCCAGTAGAGCCGGGACAGGGTTGGATACGCAGTATTTT.